This T cell receptor beta chain was observed in a study of beta chain features in type 1 diabetes. Overall study findings and caveats: HLA influence on TCRB rearrangement stayed unresolved here. Type 1 diabetes patients showed a moderate but significant shortening of TCRB CDR3s in all four CD4+ subsets.

This CDR3 has 18 residues. Germline assignment: CDR1 MNHNS and CDR2 SASEGT. V was trimmed by 2 bases and J by 6 bases, leaving 23 bases between them. With respect to this clone: Its target is not known.

Sequencing targeted expressed TCRB transcripts, as all isolated RNA had been reverse transcribed. The repertoire was sequenced with immunoSEQ multiplex PCR; TCRdb's copy has only in-frame clones and lacks some. The profile shows around 250,000 clones, around an eighth of them singletons. This receptor was obtained from a woman aged 35 to 49 in good health. The specimen sequenced was naive CD4+ T cells from blood. This chain connects TRBV6-1 to TRBJ1-5, with D perhaps matching TRBD1 (5 bases). CDR3 loop: CASSEQFQGRARRQPQHF. The DNA of the CDR3 is TGTGCCAGCAGTGAACAGTTTCAGGGCAGGGCCCGCCGTCAGCCCCAGCATTTT.